The entry that follows covers one TCR beta chain sequence. Its antigen remains undetermined. Per-base qualities were not stored, and no clone one base away is much larger. To sequence the TCRbeta CDR3 region, genomic DNA was isolated from the sorted cells. TCRbeta CDR3 regions were sequenced using the immunoSEQ Assay. The immuneACCESS repertoire file appears here via TCRdb, limited to in-frame rearrangements. These files lack a portion of the clones; in checked studies, under half of the deficit traces to unresolved V genes, and the cause of the others is not known. The sample table records 45,000 to 50,000 clones; about nine tenths of these occur just once. Roughly 54% of the sample lies in the top ten. CDR1 and CDR2 are read off the germline V gene as SGHDT and YYEEEE. There are 14 amino acids in the CDR3, from cysteine to phenylalanine inclusive. Only the CDR3 part of the read is kept: 42 bases, read in frame from the first base. Deletion took 0 bases off V and 1 base off J, with a span of 7 bases between the germline ends.

This entry comes from a study of OX40 agonist ivuxolimab in advanced cancers. With regard to the full study: Ivuxolimab, which targeted the costimulatory receptor OX40 (CD134), was an agonistic, fully human IgG2 monoclonal antibody. In the dose-escalation cohort, around four fifths of patients were male, and the mean age was around 65 years with a range of 23 to 79. Of the 50 or so patients in dose escalation, some 20 had hepatocellular carcinoma, about 15 had melanoma, 9 had renal cell carcinoma and 9 had head and neck cancer. Partial responses were achieved by three dose-escalation patients, of whom one had hepatocellular carcinoma and two had cutaneous melanoma. Intravenous ivuxolimab was administered to patients every 2 weeks at six dose levels: 0.01, 0.1, 0.3, 1.5, 3 and 10 mg/kg. The paper covers the monotherapy dose-escalation part of the phase I ivuxolimab trial, which included N ≈ 50 patients. Prior anti-PD-1, anti-PD-L1 or anti-CTLA-4 therapy was permitted, and checkpoint inhibitors had been received by under 50% of dose-escalation patients. The point of sequencing TCRbeta in the periphery was to test whether ivuxolimab changed TCR sequence diversity and drove clonal T-cell expansion. Summary of the overall study and its limitations: After ivuxolimab, CD8+ T cells had more expanded clones than CD4+ T cells on average. Partial responders in the 0.1-3.0 mg/kg groups had among the lowest normalized peripheral clonal expansion, especially among CD8+ T cells. The antigen specificity of the peripheral T cells that underwent clonal expansion was not determined. At doses from 0.1 to 3.0 mg/kg, clonal expansion was seen in both CD4+ and CD8+ blood T cells between baseline and week 6. Low levels of normalized T-cell clonal expansion were also seen in some patients who did not respond.

The trial excluded patients who had a history of autoimmune disease or who were on systemic immunosuppression. Peripheral blood for TCR sequencing was collected from all dose cohorts at baseline, on cycle 4 day 1, and on cycle 7 day 1. The samples were drawn from a first-in-human, open-label, multicenter phase I dose-escalation trial of ivuxolimab. Adults with locally advanced or metastatic head and neck squamous cell, hepatocellular, melanoma or renal cell carcinoma were enrolled in the trial. Before TCR sequencing, CD4+ T cells and CD8+ T cells were sorted from peripheral blood as separate populations.

Rearrangement joined TRBV5-6 to TRBJ1-1; the D gene is possibly TRBD1, with 6 bases matching. This clonotype was sampled from an adult with an advanced solid tumor such as melanoma, head and neck, liver or kidney cancer. The input for sequencing was CD4+ or CD8+ T cells sorted from blood, taken in a trial of the OX40 agonist ivuxolimab. The DNA is as follows: TGTGCCAGCAGCTTGGTGACAGGGAACACTGAAGCTTTCTTT. Its translation reads: CASSLVTGNTEAFF.